This is a list of T cell receptor beta chains from one sample in a study of T cell changes during pregnancy in multiple sclerosis. The assay was immunoSEQ multiplex PCR, and TCRdb's table has in-frame clones only and misses some. Counted here are 89,000 or so clones, around 93% occurring once; the ten biggest clones make up 3.5%. The material was PBMCs, obtained in the first trimester of pregnancy. The receptors shown here come from a female donor in good health, serving as a control in a pregnancy study. Some clones in this sample may be carry-over from other donors' samples. Each CDR3 is given with its conserved first and last residue. A D gene is named only where the DNA matches it firmly. Clone size is stated in some rows and not others, as once, few, many or a class when expanded.

J gene | CDR3 length | V gene | clone size | D gene | CDR3 DNA | CDR3 protein
TRBJ2-7 | 13 | TRBV2 | - | - | TGTGCCAGCGTTTCGGGCGGGACCTACGAGCAGTACTTC | CASVSGGTYEQYF
TRBJ1-6 | 13 | TRBV19 | - | TRBD1 | TGTGCCAGTATGGCAGGGGGCAATTCACCCCTCCACTTT | CASMAGGNSPLHF
TRBJ1-2 | 15 | TRBV6-5 | - | - | TGTGCCAGCAGTTACCTACGGGGGGGCAACTATGGCTACACCTTC | CASSYLRGGNYGYTF
TRBJ2-1 | 15 | TRBV28 | - | TRBD2 | TGTGCCAGCAGCCGCTTCGCGGGAGGCCACAATGAGCAGTTCTTC | CASSRFAGGHNEQFF
TRBJ2-7 | 17 | TRBV11-2 | once | TRBD2 | TGTGCCAGCAGCCCGCCAAGGACTAGCGGGAGGGACTACGAGCAGTACTTC | CASSPPRTSGRDYEQYF
TRBJ1-1 | 16 | TRBV7-9 | - | - | TGTGCCAGCAGCTTACCGGGAGGGGAAAGGTACACTGAAGCTTTCTTT | CASSLPGGERYTEAFF
TRBJ2-1 | 12 | TRBV9 | - | - | TGTGCCAGCAGCGTAGGCGACGGGGATCTGTTCTTC | CASSVGDGDLFF
TRBJ1-6 | 16 | TRBV19 | - | - | TGTGCCAGTAGTTCCCCCGACAGGTCCTACAATTCACCCCTCCACTTT | CASSSPDRSYNSPLHF
TRBJ2-7 | 11 | TRBV20-1 | - | - | TGCAGTGCTAGTCGACGGGAGCTGGTTTCCTTC | CSASRRELVSF
TRBJ2-3 | 14 | TRBV28 | - | - | TGTGCCAGCAGTTTATGGGCAGGGTCGGATACGCAGTATTTT | CASSLWAGSDTQYF
TRBJ2-3 | 14 | TRBV27 | - | TRBD2 | TGTGCCAGCAGCGGGGCTAGCGGACCGGATACGCAGTATTTT | CASSGASGPDTQYF
TRBJ2-7 | 15 | TRBV12-5 | - | - | TGTGCTAGTGGTCTCCTTCCCAGGGCCTCCTACGAGCAGTACTTC | CASGLLPRASYEQYF
TRBJ1-2 | 14 | TRBV5-6 | - | TRBD1 | TGTGCCAGCAGCTTGGACAGGGGGAACTATGGCTACACCTTC | CASSLDRGNYGYTF
TRBJ1-1 | 13 | TRBV10-3 | - | - | TGTGCCATCAGTGAAGCGGAGAACACTGAAGCTTTCTTT | CAISEAENTEAFF
TRBJ1-2 | 14 | TRBV7-7 | few | - | TGTGCCAGCAGCCCAGAGGGGGACCACTATGGCTACACCTTC | CASSPEGDHYGYTF
TRBJ2-7 | 13 | TRBV19 | - | - | TGTGCCAGTAGTCTAAGTCTCGGGTACGAGCAGTACTTC | CASSLSLGYEQYF
TRBJ2-5 | 17 | TRBV15 | - | TRBD1 | TGTGCCACCAGCAGAGATCAGGCAGGGGGCGGTCGAGAGACCCAGTACTTC | CATSRDQAGGGRETQYF
TRBJ1-3 | 16 | TRBV28 | - | - | TGTGCCAGCAGTTTACGGCAGGGCACTACAGGAAACACCATATATTTT | CASSLRQGTTGNTIYF
TRBJ2-3 | 16 | TRBV4-1 | few | - | TGCGCCAGCAGCCTTGTGGGGCAGGATCGCACAGATACGCAGTATTTT | CASSLVGQDRTDTQYF
TRBJ2-7 | 15 | TRBV30 | - | TRBD1 | TGTGCCTGGAGTGTACGAGGGGGCCGCTCCTACGAGCAGTACTTC | CAWSVRGGRSYEQYF
TRBJ2-1 | 15 | TRBV5-5 | - | TRBD2 | TGTGCCAGCAGCGGGGGACTAGCGGGGGGAGGTGAGCAGTTCTTC | CASSGGLAGGGEQFF
TRBJ1-3 | 15 | TRBV6-1 | - | TRBD1 | TGTGCCAGCGAGGGACAGGGAGATTCTGGAAACACCATATATTTT | CASEGQGDSGNTIYF
TRBJ2-7 | 15 | TRBV4-1 | - | TRBD2 | TGCGCCAGCAGCCAAGGGCTAGCGGAAACCTACGAGCAGTACTTC | CASSQGLAETYEQYF
TRBJ2-1 | 11 | TRBV29-1 | - | - | TGCAGCGCTGGGCCCTGGGATGAGCAGTTCTTC | CSAGPWDEQFF
TRBJ2-4 | 16 | TRBV6-6 | - | TRBD2 | TGTGCCAGCATAGTTACGGGACTAGCGGGAGGGAGCATTCAGTACTTC | CASIVTGLAGGSIQYF
TRBJ1-4 | 16 | TRBV7-2 | - | TRBD1 | TGTGCCAGCAGCTTATCGGGGACAGGGGGCGATGGAAAACTGTTTTTT | CASSLSGTGGDGKLFF
TRBJ2-4 | 15 | TRBV2 | - | TRBD1 | TGTGCCGGAGGACAGGGGGTAGGGGCCAAAAACATTCAGTACTTC | CAGGQGVGAKNIQYF
TRBJ1-6 | 15 | TRBV28 | once | TRBD1 | TGTGCCAGCAGCCCCGGGACAGGGTATAATTCACCCCTCCACTTT | CASSPGTGYNSPLHF
TRBJ2-7 | 15 | TRBV5-1 | - | TRBD2 | TGCGCCAGCAGCCCAGCGTTAGCGGGGAACTACGAGCAGTACTTC | CASSPALAGNYEQYF
TRBJ2-3 | 14 | TRBV9 | - | - | TGTGCCAGCAGCGTATTGTCGGGGATAGATACGCAGTATTTT | CASSVLSGIDTQYF
TRBJ1-5 | 14 | TRBV28 | once | - | TGTGCCAGCACCTTTCTTAGATCTGATCAGCCCCAGCATTTT | CASTFLRSDQPQHF
TRBJ1-6 | 13 | TRBV19 | - | - | TGTGCCAGTAAATCGACAGACAATTCACCCCTCCACTTT | CASKSTDNSPLHF
TRBJ2-5 | 16 | TRBV28 | - | TRBD2 | TGTGCCAGCAGACCCACTAGCGGGAGGCTCCAAGAGACCCAGTACTTC | CASRPTSGRLQETQYF
TRBJ1-1 | 13 | TRBV10-3 | - | - | TGTGCCATCACGGGACTTGAGAACACTGAAGCTTTCTTT | CAITGLENTEAFF
TRBJ2-7 | 14 | TRBV7-9 | - | - | TGTGCCAGCAGCATCGAGGGTGGAGATTACGAGCAGTACTTC | CASSIEGGDYEQYF
TRBJ2-1 | 17 | TRBV4-2 | - | TRBD2 | TGTGCCAGCAGCCAAGGGGATAGCGGGAGGGCTAACAATGAGCAGTTCTTC | CASSQGDSGRANNEQFF
TRBJ2-5 | 13 | TRBV28 | once | - | TGTGCCAGCAGTTTAGAAGACAGTGAGACCCAGTACTTC | CASSLEDSETQYF
TRBJ1-6 | 16 | TRBV5-1 | many | - | TGCGCCAGCAGCTTGGCGGGTCCAGAAAATAATTCACCCCTCCACTTT | CASSLAGPENNSPLHF
TRBJ1-4 | 16 | TRBV11-2 | - | - | TGTGCCAGCAGCTTAGGGCAGGTAGTCAAAGGTGAAAAACTGTTTTTT | CASSLGQVVKGEKLFF
TRBJ2-7 | 14 | TRBV5-5 | - | TRBD1 | TGTGCCAGCAGCTTGGGACAGGGCAATCGCGAGCAGTACTTC | CASSLGQGNREQYF
TRBJ2-7 | 12 | TRBV7-9 | - | - | TGTGCCAGCAGCCCTAACTCCTACGAGCAGTACTTC | CASSPNSYEQYF
TRBJ2-6 | 14 | TRBV29-1 | - | - | TGCAGCGTTGATTCGGGGACTGGGGCCAACGTCCTGACTTTC | CSVDSGTGANVLTF
TRBJ2-5 | 16 | TRBV6-4 | - | TRBD1 | TGTGCCAGCAGACCCGACAGGGGCGTCGTCTGGGAGACCCAGTACTTC | CASRPDRGVVWETQYF
TRBJ1-1 | 15 | TRBV19 | - | - | TGTGCCAGTAGTACCCCCTTGGCAGGGGACACTGAAGCTTTCTTT | CASSTPLAGDTEAFF
TRBJ2-5 | 14 | TRBV7-6 | - | TRBD1 | TGTGCCAGCAGCCCAGGGACAGAGAAAGAGACCCAGTACTTC | CASSPGTEKETQYF
TRBJ2-5 | 13 | TRBV18 | - | - | TGTGCCAGCTCAGTGTCAAATCAAGAGACCCAGTACTTC | CASSVSNQETQYF
TRBJ2-7 | 15 | TRBV12-2 | - | - | TGTGCAAGTAGTAAACCGGGACTAGCGGGCCACGAGCAGTACTTC | CASSKPGLAGHEQYF
TRBJ2-2 | 18 | TRBV7-2 | - | TRBD1 | TGTGCCAGCAGCTTAGGGTTTAGGGGACAGGGGAACACCGGGGAGCTGTTTTTT | CASSLGFRGQGNTGELFF
TRBJ2-2 | 17 | TRBV12-1 | - | - | TGTGCCAGCAGCTTTGGCCCTAGCGGGAGAGACACCGGGGAGCTGTTTTTT | CASSFGPSGRDTGELFF
TRBJ1-4 | 12 | TRBV7-9 | - | TRBD1 | TGTGCCAGCAGCCAAGAGGGACAGGTACTGTTTTTT | CASSQEGQVLFF
TRBJ2-7 | 17 | TRBV7-9 | - | - | TGTGCCAGCAGCTTAGAGGTAGTCGGGGGGCGCATCGGCGAGCAGTACTTC | CASSLEVVGGRIGEQYF
TRBJ2-7 | 14 | TRBV9 | - | TRBD2 | TGTGCCAGCAGCGTAGGGACTAGCGGTTACGAGCAGTACTTC | CASSVGTSGYEQYF
TRBJ2-1 | 15 | TRBV13 | - | TRBD2 | TGTGCCAGCAGCTCCCCTAGCGGGGGCCGGAATGAGCAGTTCTTC | CASSSPSGGRNEQFF
TRBJ2-5 | 15 | TRBV6-1 | few | TRBD2 | TGTGCCAGCAGTGAGGAGGACGGGGGGGCAAAGACCCAGTACTTC | CASSEEDGGAKTQYF
TRBJ1-3 | 15 | TRBV27 | - | - | TGTGCCAGCAGTTTTACAGGGAACTCTGGAAACACCATATATTTT | CASSFTGNSGNTIYF
TRBJ2-7 | 15 | TRBV5-1 | - | TRBD2 | TGCGCCAGCAGCTCAAACTTAGCGGGAGGCACCGAGCAGTACTTC | CASSSNLAGGTEQYF
TRBJ2-1 | 15 | TRBV6-6 | few | - | TGTGCCAGCAGTTCGATCCTTCCCGGGGGCAATGAGCAGTTCTTC | CASSSILPGGNEQFF
TRBJ2-5 | 17 | TRBV10-3 | - | TRBD2 | TGTGCCATCAGTGAGTCCGGGGCTAGCGGGAGCCTTGAGACCCAGTACTTC | CAISESGASGSLETQYF
TRBJ2-1 | 14 | TRBV19 | - | - | TGTGCCAGTAGTCACTTGGACGGGAACAATGAGCAGTTCTTC | CASSHLDGNNEQFF
TRBJ2-3 | 16 | TRBV18 | - | - | TGTGCCAGCTCACCAGTCTTCGGGGGGCCTAAAGATACGCAGTATTTT | CASSPVFGGPKDTQYF